This passage covers 6 T cell receptor beta chains from one sample sequenced in a study of blood T cell repertoires in COVID-19. Here immunoSEQ multiplex PCR was the method, and the copy in TCRdb shows in-frame clones only, minus some. The sample yields about 150,000 clones, 82% seen once. Sequencing input: peripheral blood. The origin of the receptors is a woman aged 80 or over with active or convalescent COVID-19.

The chain is built from TRBV5-1 and TRBJ2-1; possible D gene TRBD2, 6 bases. Germline V CDR1 and CDR2: SGHRS, YFSETQ. Trimming removed 0 bases at V and 0 bases at J, with 7 bases between. The CDR3 runs to 15 residues. Here the CDR3 DNA reads TGCGCCAGCAGCTTGGACGGGGGCTCCTACAATGAGCAGTTCTTC. This encodes CASSLDGGSYNEQFF.

The chain carries TRBV9 and TRBJ2-2; TRBD2 agrees at 7 bases. From germline, CDR1 is SGDLS and CDR2 YYNGEE. Trimming at V came to 1 base and at J to 5 bases, leaving 5 bases not matched to a gene. CDR3 length equals 15 residues. The CDR3 reads CASSVLDGRTGELFF. DNA of the CDR3: TGTGCCAGCAGCGTACTTGACGGGAGGACCGGGGAGCTGTTTTTT.

This rearrangement joins TRBV28 to TRBJ2-5, with 10 nucleotides matching TRBD1. V shed 4 bases and J 0 bases; nucleotides not matched to a gene: 5. This CDR3 is built from 16 residues. Germline lookup yields CDR1 MDHEN and CDR2 SYDVKM. This CDR3 reads CASSSAGTGDQETQYF. The CDR3 DNA is TGTGCCAGCAGTTCCGCCGGGACAGGGGACCAAGAGACCCAGTACTTC. Full variable domain (remainder filled in from reference TRBV28 and TRBJ2-5): DVKVTQSSRYLVKRTGEKVFLECVQDMDHENMFWYRQDPGLGLRLIYFSYDVKMKEKGDIPEGYSVSREKKERFSLILESASTNQTSMYLCASSSAGTGDQETQYFGPGTRLLVL.

Remarks on this clone: This may be a read error, as it is one base from a much larger clone. Other nucleotide sequences from this sample produce the same CDR3. The chain links TRBV7-3 to TRBJ1-1; D might be TRBD1 (5 bases). The CDR3 covers 13 residues. Trimming took 2 bases from V and 1 from J, leaving 5 bases between them. In germline, CDR1 is SGHTA, CDR2 FQGTGA. The CDR3 sequence: CASSLDRNTEAFF. In DNA form, the CDR3 reads TGTGCCAGCAGCTTAGACAGGAACACTGAAGCTTTCTTT.

The sample holds one count of this clone. V gene TRBV15 combines with J gene TRBJ2-1; TRBD2 agrees at 8 bases. This CDR3 comprises 17 residues. Germline V lookup: CDR1 LNHNV, CDR2 YYDKDF (reference sequence). Germline trimming cut 0 bases from V and 5 bases from J; bases unmatched to any gene: 9. The CDR3: CATSRDHPAGVNNEQFF. The CDR3 DNA reads TGTGCCACCAGCAGAGATCACCCAGCGGGAGTAAACAATGAGCAGTTCTTC.

CDR3 sequence (DNA): TGTGCCAGCAGCCAAGTTCAGGGGTCCGACTATGGCTACACCTTC. Translation: CASSQVQGSDYGYTF. The chain uses TRBV3-1 (or the pseudogene TRBV3-2) and TRBJ1-2, with a tentative D call TRBD1 (6 bases). There are 15 residues in the CDR3. Germline-derived CDR1 and CDR2 are LGHDT and YNNKEL (reference sequence). The germline V and J ends were trimmed by 1 base and 3 bases, with 12 bases remaining between them.